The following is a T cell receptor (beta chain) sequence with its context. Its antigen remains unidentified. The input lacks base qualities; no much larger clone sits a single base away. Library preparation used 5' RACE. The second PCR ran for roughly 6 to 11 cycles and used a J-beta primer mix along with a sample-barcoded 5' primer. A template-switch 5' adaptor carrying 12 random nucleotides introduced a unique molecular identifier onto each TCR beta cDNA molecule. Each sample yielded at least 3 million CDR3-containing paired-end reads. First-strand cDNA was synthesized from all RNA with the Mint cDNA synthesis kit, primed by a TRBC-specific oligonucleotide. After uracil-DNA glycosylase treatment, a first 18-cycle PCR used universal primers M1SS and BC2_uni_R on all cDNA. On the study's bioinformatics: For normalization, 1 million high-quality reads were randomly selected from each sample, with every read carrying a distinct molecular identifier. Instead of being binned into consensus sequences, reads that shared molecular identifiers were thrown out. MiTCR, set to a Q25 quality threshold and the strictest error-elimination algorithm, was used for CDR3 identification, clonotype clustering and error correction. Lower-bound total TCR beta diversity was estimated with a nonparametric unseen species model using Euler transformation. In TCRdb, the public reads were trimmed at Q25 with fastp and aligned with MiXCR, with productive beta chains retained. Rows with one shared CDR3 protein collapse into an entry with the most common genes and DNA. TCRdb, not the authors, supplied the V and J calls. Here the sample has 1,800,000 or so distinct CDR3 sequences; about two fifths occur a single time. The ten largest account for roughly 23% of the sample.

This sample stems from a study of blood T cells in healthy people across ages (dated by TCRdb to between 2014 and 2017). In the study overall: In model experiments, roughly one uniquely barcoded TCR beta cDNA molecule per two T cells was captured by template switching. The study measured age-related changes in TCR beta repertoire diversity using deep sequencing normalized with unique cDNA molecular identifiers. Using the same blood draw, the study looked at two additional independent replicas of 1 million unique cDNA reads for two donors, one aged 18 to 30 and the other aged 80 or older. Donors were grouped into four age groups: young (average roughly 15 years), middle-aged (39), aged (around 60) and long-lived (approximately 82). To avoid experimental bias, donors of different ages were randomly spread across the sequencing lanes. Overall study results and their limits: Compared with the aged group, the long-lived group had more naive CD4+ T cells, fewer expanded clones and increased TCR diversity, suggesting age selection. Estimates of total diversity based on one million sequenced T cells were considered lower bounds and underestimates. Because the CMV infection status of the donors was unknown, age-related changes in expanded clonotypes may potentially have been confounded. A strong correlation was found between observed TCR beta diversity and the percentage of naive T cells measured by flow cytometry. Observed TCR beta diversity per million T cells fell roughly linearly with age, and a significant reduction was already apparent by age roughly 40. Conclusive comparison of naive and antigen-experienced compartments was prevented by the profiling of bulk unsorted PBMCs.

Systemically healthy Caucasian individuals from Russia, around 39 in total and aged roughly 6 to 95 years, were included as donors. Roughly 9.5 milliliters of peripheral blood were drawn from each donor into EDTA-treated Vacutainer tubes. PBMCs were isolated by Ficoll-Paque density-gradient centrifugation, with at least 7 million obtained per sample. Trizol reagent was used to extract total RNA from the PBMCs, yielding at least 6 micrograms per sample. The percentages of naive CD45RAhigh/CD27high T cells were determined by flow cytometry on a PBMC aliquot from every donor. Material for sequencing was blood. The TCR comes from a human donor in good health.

The DNA sequence is TGTGCCAGCAGCCTCCTAACGTTAGCGGGGTGGAGCCAAGAGACCCAGTACTTC. Translated, it gives CASSLLTLAGWSQETQYF. The rearrangement combines TRBV5-6 with TRBJ2-5; 8 central bases correspond to TRBD2. The cysteine opens and the phenylalanine closes a CDR3 of 18 amino acids. The only DNA kept is the CDR3, 54 bases in frame from the first base. From V the trimming removes 4 bases and from J it removes 1 base, while the gene matches leave 15 bases of the junction unaccounted for. CDR1 and CDR2 (SGHDT, YYEEEE) derive from the germline V gene.